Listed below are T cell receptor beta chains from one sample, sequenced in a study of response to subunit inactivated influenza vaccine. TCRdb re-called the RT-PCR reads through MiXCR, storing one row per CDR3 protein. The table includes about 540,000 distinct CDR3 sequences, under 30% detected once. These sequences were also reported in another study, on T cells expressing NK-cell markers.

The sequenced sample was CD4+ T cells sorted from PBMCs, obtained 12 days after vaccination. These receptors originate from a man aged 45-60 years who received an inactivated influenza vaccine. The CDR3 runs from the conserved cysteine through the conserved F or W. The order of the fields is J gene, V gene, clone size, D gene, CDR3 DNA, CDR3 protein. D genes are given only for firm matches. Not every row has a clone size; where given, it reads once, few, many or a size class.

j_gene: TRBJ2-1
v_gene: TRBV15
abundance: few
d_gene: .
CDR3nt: TGTGCCACCAGCAGAGATCAACTCTCCTACAATGAGCAGTTCTTC
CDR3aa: CATSRDQLSYNEQFF

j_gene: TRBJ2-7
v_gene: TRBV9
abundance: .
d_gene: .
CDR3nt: TGTGCCAGCAGCGTAGGGGCTCTGCACTACGAGCAGTACTTC
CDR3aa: CASSVGALHYEQYF

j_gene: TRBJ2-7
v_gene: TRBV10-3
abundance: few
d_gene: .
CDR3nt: TGTGCCATCAGTGACACTGGGGCGCCCTACGAGCAGTACTTC
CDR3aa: CAISDTGAPYEQYF

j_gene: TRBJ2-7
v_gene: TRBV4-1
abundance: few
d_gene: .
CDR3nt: TGCGCCAGCAGCCAAACGAACAGGGAAACCTACGAGCAGTACTTC
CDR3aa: CASSQTNRETYEQYF

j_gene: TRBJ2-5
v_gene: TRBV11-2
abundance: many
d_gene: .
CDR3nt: TGTGCCAGCAGCTTAGTGGGCAGAGAGACCCAGTACTTC
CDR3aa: CASSLVGRETQYF

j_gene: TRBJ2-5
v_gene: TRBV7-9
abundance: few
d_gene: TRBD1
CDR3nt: TGTGCCAGCAGCTACTACCCGACAGGGGCAAAAGAGACCCAGTACTTC
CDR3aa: CASSYYPTGAKETQYF

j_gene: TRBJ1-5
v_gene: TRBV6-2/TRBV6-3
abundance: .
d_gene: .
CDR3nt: TGTGCCAGCAGTTACGGGCGGAGGGCCCAGCATTTT
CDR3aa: CASSYGRRAQHF

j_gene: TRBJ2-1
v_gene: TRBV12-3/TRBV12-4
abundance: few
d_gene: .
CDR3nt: TGTGCCAGCAGTTTCGGACCCTGGGACAGGGGCCCCAGCGGGAGGAGTGATGAGCAGTTCTTC
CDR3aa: CASSFGPWDRGPSGRSDEQFF

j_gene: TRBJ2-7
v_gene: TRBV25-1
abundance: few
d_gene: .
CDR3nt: TGTGCCAGCAGTGATGTGGCGGCGCAGTACTTC
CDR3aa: CASSDVAAQYF

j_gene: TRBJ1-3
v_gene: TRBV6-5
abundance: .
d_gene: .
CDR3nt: TGTGCCAGCAGTTCGGGCATCATGGGAAACACCATATATTTT
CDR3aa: CASSSGIMGNTIYF